Reported below is one T cell receptor (beta chain). The data belong to a study of blood T cell repertoires in COVID-19. Study context: Sample material is recorded as cDNA or gDNA derived from T cells, B-cell-depleted T cells, or PBMCs.

Per the original methods: The assay estimated nucleated cells by amplifying reference gene primers. Using immunoSEQ multiplex PCR, the repertoire was profiled, and TCRdb retains in-frame clones only, with some absent. The V and J calls and the clone size are those of that table, but D and trimming were determined from the DNA. The sample holds under 500,000 clones, 85% to 90% seen once. Material: PBMCs or T cells enriched from blood (not recorded which). The receptor comes from a man aged 25 to 45 who had recovered from COVID-19.

This chain's CDR3 is CASSLGPVGTTSGYTF. The CDR3 bases are TGTGCCAGCAGCTTAGGGCCGGTGGGTACTACAAGTGGCTACACCTTC. The genes are TRBV7-8 and TRBJ1-2, with D hard to call. The CDR3 runs 16 residues. Trimming stripped 1 base from V and 7 bases from J, with 19 bases between. The germline V gene has CDR1 SGHVS and CDR2 FQNEAQ.